This is a list of T cell receptor beta chains from one sample in a study of early T cells in non-severe SARS-CoV-2 infection. From the 5' RACE reads, TCRdb called clonotypes with MiXCR, one entry per CDR3 protein. The sample lists about 46,000 distinct CDR3 sequences, less than 6.5% seen once, with 5% to 5.5% in the top ten. This sample comprised whole blood, obtained at baseline. These receptors originate from an adult who was a healthcare worker with PCR-confirmed SARS-CoV-2 infection or an uninfected control (not recorded which). CDR3s include the opening cysteine and the closing phenylalanine or tryptophan. A D gene is named only where the DNA matches it firmly. Part of the rows lack a size; the others show once, few, many or a class for expanded clones.

clone_size d_call j_call v_call cdr3_length cdr3_nt cdr3_aa
many . TRBJ2-7 TRBV29-1 11 TGCAGCGTTGTAGTCTTTAGCGAGCAGTACTTC CSVVVFSEQYF
many . TRBJ1-5 TRBV7-2 15 TGTGCCAGCAGCTTTTCGGGGGGTGGCAATCAGCCCCAGCATTTT CASSFSGGGNQPQHF
many . TRBJ1-3 TRBV3-1 16 TGTGCCAGCAGCCCTGACGGGCCCCCACCTGGAAACACCATATATTTT CASSPDGPPPGNTIYF
few . TRBJ1-1 TRBV7-9 15 TGTGCCAGCAGCTTAGAGTTGGGGACGAACACTGAAGCTTTCTTT CASSLELGTNTEAFF
many . TRBJ1-2 TRBV6-5 16 TGTGCCAGCAGTTACTCGACGGAACCCCCTCGCTATGGCTACACCTTC CASSYSTEPPRYGYTF
many . TRBJ2-7 TRBV11-2 13 TGTGCCAGCAGCTTGTCCCAACGGGAGAAGTCGTACTTC CASSLSQREKSYF
many . TRBJ1-2 TRBV20-1 15 TGCAGTGCTAGAGATTATACAGCCATATCTGATGGCTACACCTTC CSARDYTAISDGYTF
. TRBD1 TRBJ2-1 TRBV15 13 TGTGCCACCGACAGGGGGCTGTACAATGAGCAGTTCTTC CATDRGLYNEQFF
many . TRBJ1-4 TRBV10-1 13 TGCGCCAGCAGTGAGTCGGAGGGAGAAAAACTGTTTTTT CASSESEGEKLFF
many . TRBJ2-1 TRBV28 13 TGTGCCAGCAGGGGGGGGCCCTACAATGAGCAGTTCTTC CASRGGPYNEQFF
many . TRBJ2-7 TRBV10-3 15 TGTGCCATCAGTCGGGACCCCCCCTCCTCCTACGAGCAGTACTTC CAISRDPPSSYEQYF
. . TRBJ1-1 TRBV30 10 TGTGCCTGGGGGAGAACTGAAGCTTTCTTT CAWGRTEAFF
many TRBD2 TRBJ2-1 TRBV19 15 TGTGCCAGTAGTATCGGGACTAGCGGACCGGGTGAGCAGTTCTTC CASSIGTSGPGEQFF
. . TRBJ2-7 TRBV3-1 11 TGTGCCAGCAACCTCGCCTACGAGCAGTACTTC CASNLAYEQYF
. TRBD2 TRBJ2-2 TRBV2 16 TGTGCCAGCAGACCGGGACTAGCCGGTAACACCGGGGAGCTGTTTTTT CASRPGLAGNTGELFF
many . TRBJ2-2 TRBV29-1 14 TGCAGCGTCGGCCAGCGGGTGGCAACCGGGGAGCTGTTTTTT CSVGQRVATGELFF
many . TRBJ2-7 TRBV7-9 16 TGTGCCAGCAGCTTTTCGGGTCAACAGGGATCCTACGAGCAGTACTTC CASSFSGQQGSYEQYF
few TRBD2 TRBJ2-1 TRBV12-5 15 TGTGCTAGTGGCCCCGGGACTAAGACTAACAATGAGCAGTTCTTC CASGPGTKTNNEQFF
. . TRBJ2-3 TRBV10-3 15 TGTGCCATCAGTGACGGGAGAGTTGGCACAGATACGCAGTATTTT CAISDGRVGTDTQYF
. . TRBJ2-1 TRBV5-1 14 TGCGCCAGCAGCTTAGAAAGGGTCTACAATGAGCAGTTCTTC CASSLERVYNEQFF
many . TRBJ2-1 TRBV5-6 14 TGTGCCAGCAGCTTGCGCAGGGATTACAATGAGCAGTTCTTC CASSLRRDYNEQFF
many . TRBJ2-7 TRBV20-1 12 TGCAGTGCCCGGACCCACTCCTACGAGCAGTACTTC CSARTHSYEQYF
. . TRBJ1-5 TRBV6-1 16 TGTGCCAGCAGTGAAGCTAGGTCGGGATTCAATCAGCCCCAGCATTTT CASSEARSGFNQPQHF
many . TRBJ2-5 TRBV3-1 18 TGTGCCAGCAGCCAAGATGGGGCGGGAACCATCGCGCGAGAGACCCAGTACTTC CASSQDGAGTIARETQYF
few . TRBJ2-7 TRBV3-1 11 TGTGCCAGCAGCCAGCCTGGCGAGCAGTACTTC CASSQPGEQYF
many . TRBJ1-1 TRBV20-1 12 TGCAGTGCTAGTTGGGGAGGGACTGAAGCTTTCTTT CSASWGGTEAFF
many TRBD2 TRBJ2-1 TRBV9 16 TGTGCCAGCAGCGTAGGACCGAGCGGGAGGGCCCGTGAGCAGTTCTTC CASSVGPSGRAREQFF
few TRBD2 TRBJ2-1 TRBV20-1 14 TGCAGTGCTCATACTAGCGGGCCCTACAATGAGCAGTTCTTC CSAHTSGPYNEQFF
many . TRBJ2-1 TRBV20-1 12 TGCAGTGCTAGAGATCTGAGGGACTTGCAGTTCTTC CSARDLRDLQFF
many . TRBJ2-1 TRBV29-1 12 TGCAGCGTTGAATACGGATTCAATGAGCAGTTCTTC CSVEYGFNEQFF
many TRBD2 TRBJ2-3 TRBV10-3 13 TGTGCCATCGCTAGCGGAGGCACAGATACGCAGTATTTT CAIASGGTDTQYF
few . TRBJ1-1 TRBV7-2 14 TGTGCCAGCAGCTTAGGAGGGGCGAACACTGAAGCTTTCTTT CASSLGGANTEAFF
many TRBD2 TRBJ2-5 TRBV20-1 11 TGCAGTGGCGGGAGAGGAGAGACCCAGTACTTC CSGGRGETQYF
few . TRBJ2-5 TRBV11-2 16 TGTGCCAGCAGCTTAGATAGAACAGGTGGACTGGAGACCCAGTACTTC CASSLDRTGGLETQYF
many TRBD1 TRBJ1-4 TRBV7-2 14 TGTGCCAGCAGCTTGGGACAGGGAAATGAAAAACTGTTTTTT CASSLGQGNEKLFF
many . TRBJ2-2 TRBV11-1 14 TGTGCCAGCAGCTTGAGGGTGAACACCGGGGAGCTGTTTTTT CASSLRVNTGELFF
. . TRBJ1-1 TRBV11-2 15 TGTGCCAGCAGCTTAGGAAGAGGCATGAACACTGAAGCTTTCTTT CASSLGRGMNTEAFF
many . TRBJ2-1 TRBV28 12 TGTGCCAGCAGTTTCAGGGTAGATGAGCAGTTCTTC CASSFRVDEQFF
many TRBD2 TRBJ2-1 TRBV20-1 15 TGCAGTGCTAGTAGGACTAGCGGGCCTTACAATGAGCAGTTCTTC CSASRTSGPYNEQFF
many . TRBJ2-1 TRBV19 11 TGTGCCAGTAGTATAGCGAGGTTGCAGTTCTTC CASSIARLQFF
many . TRBJ2-5 TRBV18 12 TGTGCCAGCTCGGGCTCCTCAGAGACCCAGTACTTC CASSGSSETQYF
many TRBD2 TRBJ2-1 TRBV5-1 15 TGCGCCAGCAGCTTGGGCCTAGCGGGAGATGATGAGCAGTTCTTC CASSLGLAGDDEQFF
many TRBD2 TRBJ2-3 TRBV10-2 14 TGCGCCAGCAGTGAGCCCTTAGCGGGAGGAACGCAGTATTTT CASSEPLAGGTQYF
many TRBD1 TRBJ1-5 TRBV12-3/TRBV12-4 16 TGTGCCAGCACCGAAGCCGGGACAGGGATTAATCAGCCCCAGCATTTT CASTEAGTGINQPQHF
many . TRBJ1-2 TRBV28 14 TGTGCCAGCAGTTTTGCAGGGTTGGACTATGGCTACACCTTC CASSFAGLDYGYTF
many TRBD2 TRBJ2-3 TRBV29-1 15 TGCAGCGTCGGACTAGCGGGAGGGTCCGTGGATACGCAGTATTTT CSVGLAGGSVDTQYF
many TRBD1 TRBJ2-7 TRBV27 16 TGTGCCAGCAGCCTTGACCCCGGGACAGCGTACTACGAGCAGTACTTC CASSLDPGTAYYEQYF
many TRBD1 TRBJ1-2 TRBV5-4 14 TGTGCCAGCAGCAGGACAGGGCCTAACTATGGCTACACCTTC CASSRTGPNYGYTF
few . TRBJ1-4 TRBV6-8 12 TGTGCCAGAAGAGGGAGACATGAAAAACTGTTTTTT CARRGRHEKLFF
many TRBD2 TRBJ2-5 TRBV6-5 15 TGTGCCAGCTCTTACACCGGGACTAGAGAAGAGACCCAGTACTTC CASSYTGTREETQYF
many TRBD1 TRBJ2-7 TRBV6-5 15 TGTGCCAGCAGTTACAGCGGACAGGGGACCTACGAGCAGTACTTC CASSYSGQGTYEQYF
many TRBD2 TRBJ2-5 TRBV3-1 16 TGTGCCAGCAGCCAAGATATTGGACTAGCGGGAGAGACCCAGTACTTC CASSQDIGLAGETQYF
few TRBD1 TRBJ1-1 TRBV3-1 15 TGTGCCAGCAGCCCCAGCGGACAGGGGTACACTGAAGCTTTCTTT CASSPSGQGYTEAFF
many . TRBJ2-2 TRBV7-6 15 TGTGCCAGCAGCTTAACGGGTGCGAACACCGGGGAGCTGTTTTTT CASSLTGANTGELFF
. . TRBJ2-7 TRBV2 12 TGTGCCAGCAGGACCTTCCGCGACGAGCAGTACTTC CASRTFRDEQYF
few . TRBJ2-1 TRBV10-3 15 TGTGCCATCAGGGAAGCGGGTAACTCCTACAATGAGCAGTTCTTC CAIREAGNSYNEQFF
many . TRBJ1-1 TRBV29-1 14 TGCAGCGTTGAGGGGGGCAGGGGGAACACTGAAGCTTTCTTT CSVEGGRGNTEAFF